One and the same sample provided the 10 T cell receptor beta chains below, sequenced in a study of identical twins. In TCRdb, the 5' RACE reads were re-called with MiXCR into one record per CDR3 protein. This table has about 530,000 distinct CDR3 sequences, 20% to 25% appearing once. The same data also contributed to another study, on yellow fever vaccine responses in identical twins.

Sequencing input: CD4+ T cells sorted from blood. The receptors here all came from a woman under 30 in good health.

This CDR3 is CASSPRPKYFLGEQFF. The CDR3 coding sequence is TGTGCCAGCAGCCCACGCCCGAAATATTTCCTCGGGGAGCAGTTCTTC. The gene calls are TRBV7-6 and TRBJ2-1; D unresolved. Trimming cost V 5 bases and J 10 bases, with 24 bases left between them. Germline V gives CDR1 SGHVS, CDR2 FNYEAQ. The CDR3 extends over 16 amino acids.

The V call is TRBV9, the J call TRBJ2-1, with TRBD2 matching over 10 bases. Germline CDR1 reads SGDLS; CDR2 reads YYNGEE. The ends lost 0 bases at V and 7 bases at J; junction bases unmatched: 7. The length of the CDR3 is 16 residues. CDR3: CASSVEAGGFENEQFF. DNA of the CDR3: TGTGCCAGCAGCGTAGAAGCGGGAGGGTTCGAGAATGAGCAGTTCTTC.

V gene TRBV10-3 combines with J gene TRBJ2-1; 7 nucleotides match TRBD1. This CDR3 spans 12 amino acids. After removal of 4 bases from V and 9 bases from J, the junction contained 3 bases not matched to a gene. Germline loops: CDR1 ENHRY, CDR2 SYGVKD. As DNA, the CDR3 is TGTGCCATCAGTGTAAACAGGGGTGAGCAGTTCTTC. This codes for CAISVNRGEQFF.

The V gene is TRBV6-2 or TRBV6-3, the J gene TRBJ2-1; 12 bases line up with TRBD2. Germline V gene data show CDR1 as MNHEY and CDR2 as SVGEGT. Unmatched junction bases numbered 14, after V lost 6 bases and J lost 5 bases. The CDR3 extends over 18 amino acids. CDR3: CASRPHPGTSGQNNEQFF. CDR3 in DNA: TGTGCCAGCAGACCTCATCCCGGGACTAGCGGGCAGAACAATGAGCAGTTCTTC.

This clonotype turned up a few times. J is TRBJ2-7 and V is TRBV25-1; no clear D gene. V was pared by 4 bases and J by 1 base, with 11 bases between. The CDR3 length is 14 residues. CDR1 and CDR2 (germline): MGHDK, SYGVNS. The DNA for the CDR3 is TGTGCCAGCAGTGCCGGACGGCTTTCCTACGAGCAGTACTTC. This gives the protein CASSAGRLSYEQYF.

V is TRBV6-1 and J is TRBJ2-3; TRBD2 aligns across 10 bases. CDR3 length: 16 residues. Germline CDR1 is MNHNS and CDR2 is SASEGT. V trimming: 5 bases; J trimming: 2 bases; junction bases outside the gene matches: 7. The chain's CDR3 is CASSLLAGGSTDTQYF. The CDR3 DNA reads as TGTGCCAGCAGTCTATTAGCGGGGGGTTCCACAGATACGCAGTATTTT.

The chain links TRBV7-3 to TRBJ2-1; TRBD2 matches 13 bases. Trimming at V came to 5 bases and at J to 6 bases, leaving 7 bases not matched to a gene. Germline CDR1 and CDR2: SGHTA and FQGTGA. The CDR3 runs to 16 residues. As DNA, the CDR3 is TGTGCCAGCAGCCCAACTAGCGGGAGGGCTGGCAATGAGCAGTTCTTC. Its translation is CASSPTSGRAGNEQFF.

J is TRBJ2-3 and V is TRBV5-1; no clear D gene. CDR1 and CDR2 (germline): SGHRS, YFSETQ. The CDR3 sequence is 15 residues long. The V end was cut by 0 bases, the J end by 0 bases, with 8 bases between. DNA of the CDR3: TGCGCCAGCAGCTTGGGCCTCCTGAGCACAGATACGCAGTATTTT. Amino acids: CASSLGLLSTDTQYF.

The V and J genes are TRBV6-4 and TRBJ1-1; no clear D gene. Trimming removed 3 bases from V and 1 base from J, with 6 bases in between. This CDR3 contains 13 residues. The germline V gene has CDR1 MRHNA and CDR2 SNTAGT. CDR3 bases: TGTGCCAGCAGTGATCAGGAGAACACTGAAGCTTTCTTT. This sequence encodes CASSDQENTEAFF.

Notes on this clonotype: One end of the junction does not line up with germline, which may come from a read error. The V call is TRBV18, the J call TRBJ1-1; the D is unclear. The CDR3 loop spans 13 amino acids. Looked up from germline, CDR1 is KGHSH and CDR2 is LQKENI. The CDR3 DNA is TGTGCTAGCTCACCTTTGGAGAACACTGAAGCTTTCTTT. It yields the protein CASSPLENTEAFF.